Listed below are T cell receptor beta chains from one sample, sequenced in a study of T cell repertoires in cytomegalovirus infection. No antigen has been assigned to these receptors. Via MiXCR, TCRdb re-called the reads, giving one row per CDR3 protein. The top ten clones hold roughly 35% of a sample with 100,000 to 150,000 distinct CDR3 sequences, about 24% of them seen once. Sequencing was done on a sample of PBMCs, sequenced either directly or after in vitro stimulation (not recorded which). Receptors were obtained from a human donor in good health (CMV status not recorded). Some clones in this sample may be carry-over from other donors' samples. The CDR3 runs from the conserved cysteine through the conserved F or W. D genes are given only for firm matches. Clone size is given for some rows only: seen once, a few or many times, or a class if the clone is expanded.

J: TRBJ2-3
V: TRBV7-2
D: TRBD2
size: few
DNA: TGTGCCAGCAGCTTAGTGCCTAGCGGGAGTTCAGATACGCAGTATTTT
CDR3: CASSLVPSGSSDTQYF

J: TRBJ1-2
V: TRBV28
D: .
size: .
DNA: TGTGCCAGCAGTTTAAGAGGGAGGGCTTACTATGGCTACACCTTC
CDR3: CASSLRGRAYYGYTF

J: TRBJ1-5
V: TRBV12-3/TRBV12-4
D: .
size: many
DNA: TGTGCCAGCAGTAGCCGACAGCAGCCCCAGCATTTT
CDR3: CASSSRQQPQHF

J: TRBJ2-1
V: TRBV10-3
D: TRBD2
size: few
DNA: TGTGCCATCAGTGCGAGACTAGCGGGAAGTGGGGACAATGAGCAGTTCTTC
CDR3: CAISARLAGSGDNEQFF

J: TRBJ1-5
V: TRBV18
D: .
size: few
DNA: TGTGCCAGCTCACCTTCTAGGGGGTCTGGTCAGCCCCAGCATTTT
CDR3: CASSPSRGSGQPQHF

J: TRBJ2-2
V: TRBV6-1
D: .
size: few
DNA: TGTGCCAGCATTAAGGGGACCGGGGAGCTGTTTTTT
CDR3: CASIKGTGELFF

J: TRBJ2-6
V: TRBV28
D: .
size: .
DNA: TGTGCCAGCAGTACAGGGTGGGGTACTGGGGCCAACGTCCTGACTTTC
CDR3: CASSTGWGTGANVLTF

J: TRBJ2-3
V: TRBV6-2/TRBV6-3
D: .
size: few
DNA: TGTGCCAGCAGTTACAGGGTAGCGACAGATACGCAGTATTTT
CDR3: CASSYRVATDTQYF

J: TRBJ2-3
V: TRBV27
D: .
size: few
DNA: TGTGCCAGCACATCGGGCCTTTACACAGATACGCAGTATTTT
CDR3: CASTSGLYTDTQYF

J: TRBJ2-1
V: TRBV7-6
D: .
size: many
DNA: TGTGCCAGCAGCCTGGGGACACCCAGCTCCTACAATGAGCAGTTCTTC
CDR3: CASSLGTPSSYNEQFF

J: TRBJ2-3
V: TRBV19
D: TRBD1
size: .
DNA: TGTGCCAGTAGTAGACGGACAGGGCGCACAGATACGCAGTATTTT
CDR3: CASSRRTGRTDTQYF

J: TRBJ2-4
V: TRBV5-4
D: .
size: .
DNA: TGTGCCAGCAGCTTGGAGAAGGAAGGGGACATTCAGTACTTC
CDR3: CASSLEKEGDIQYF

J: TRBJ2-1
V: TRBV15
D: .
size: .
DNA: TGTGCCACCAGCAGAGACTCGGAGTGGGGTCGGGAGTCCTACAATGAGCAGTTCTTC
CDR3: CATSRDSEWGRESYNEQFF

J: TRBJ2-5
V: TRBV6-1
D: .
size: few
DNA: TGTGCCAGCAGAAGGACTTGGAGTAAAGAGACCCAGTACTTC
CDR3: CASRRTWSKETQYF

J: TRBJ2-1
V: TRBV24-1
D: TRBD1
size: many
DNA: TGTGCCACCAGTGATCACGGACAGGGGAGTTGGGATGAGCAGTTCTTC
CDR3: CATSDHGQGSWDEQFF

J: TRBJ1-5
V: TRBV4-3
D: .
size: .
DNA: TGCGCCAGCAGCCAAGCTCACCTTTCCGGCAGCGTTAGCAATCAGCCCCAGCATTTT
CDR3: CASSQAHLSGSVSNQPQHF

J: TRBJ2-6
V: TRBV10-3
D: .
size: .
DNA: TGTGCCATCAGGGGGTCTGGGGCCAACGTCCTGACTTTC
CDR3: CAIRGSGANVLTF

J: TRBJ1-1
V: TRBV11-2
D: .
size: .
DNA: TGTGCCAGCACCATTTCACCCGACACTGAAGCTTTCTTT
CDR3: CASTISPDTEAFF

J: TRBJ2-7
V: TRBV27
D: TRBD2
size: .
DNA: TGTGCCAGCAGTTCCCTAGCGGACGAGCAGTACTTC
CDR3: CASSSLADEQYF

J: TRBJ2-3
V: TRBV5-1
D: TRBD1
size: few
DNA: TGCGCCAGCAGCTTTAAGGGGGCAAGGGATACGCAGTATTTT
CDR3: CASSFKGARDTQYF

J: TRBJ2-5
V: TRBV7-8
D: .
size: many
DNA: TGTGCCAGCACCCGGCGTAATGGTCTGCAAGAGACCCAGTACTTC
CDR3: CASTRRNGLQETQYF

J: TRBJ2-5
V: TRBV7-2
D: .
size: many
DNA: TGTGCCAGCAGCTTAGTGGGGACTTCAGGGGAGACCCAGTACTTC
CDR3: CASSLVGTSGETQYF

J: TRBJ1-4
V: TRBV7-8
D: TRBD1
size: few
DNA: TGTGCCAGCAGAAAGACAGGGTCCCGGGAGAGGGGAAAACTGTTTTTT
CDR3: CASRKTGSRERGKLFF

J: TRBJ1-3
V: TRBV12-3/TRBV12-4
D: .
size: .
DNA: TGTGCCAGCAGTTTTTTCCGCCATAACACCATATATTTT
CDR3: CASSFFRHNTIYF

J: TRBJ1-2
V: TRBV19
D: TRBD1
size: few
DNA: TGTGCCAGTAGTCCTTTACCCGTGGACAGGGGCCAAGGTTTCTATGGCTACACCTTC
CDR3: CASSPLPVDRGQGFYGYTF

J: TRBJ2-5
V: TRBV11-3
D: .
size: .
DNA: TGTGCCAGCAGCTTGAGGGAGTCGGGGGCGGAGACCCAGTACTTC
CDR3: CASSLRESGAETQYF

J: TRBJ1-4
V: TRBV7-2
D: .
size: many
DNA: TGTGCCAGCACCTCTGGTGAAAAACTGTTTTTT
CDR3: CASTSGEKLFF

J: TRBJ2-1
V: TRBV11-2
D: .
size: few
DNA: TGTGCCAGCAGCCGGGGACTTGGCGCCTACAATGAGCAGTTCTTC
CDR3: CASSRGLGAYNEQFF

J: TRBJ1-2
V: TRBV19
D: .
size: few
DNA: TGTGCCAGTAGTATCCAGGCTCGGGGCTACACCTTC
CDR3: CASSIQARGYTF

J: TRBJ2-1
V: TRBV5-4
D: TRBD1
size: many
DNA: TGTGCCAGCAGCCGCCGGGACAGGACATACAATGAGCAGTTCTTC
CDR3: CASSRRDRTYNEQFF

J: TRBJ2-5
V: TRBV7-2
D: .
size: many
DNA: TGTGCCAGCAGCCGACTAGAGCAAGAGACCCAGTACTTC
CDR3: CASSRLEQETQYF

J: TRBJ2-2
V: TRBV7-2
D: TRBD2
size: .
DNA: TGTGCCAGCAGCCCGGGACTAGCGGGAGAGGACGGGGAGCTGTTTTTT
CDR3: CASSPGLAGEDGELFF

J: TRBJ2-3
V: TRBV7-2
D: .
size: few
DNA: TGTGCCAGCGTACGCCGCGGATCCACAGATACGCAGTATTTT
CDR3: CASVRRGSTDTQYF

J: TRBJ2-2
V: TRBV2
D: .
size: .
DNA: TGTGCCAGCAACTCGACGACCGGGGAGCTGTTTTTT
CDR3: CASNSTTGELFF

J: TRBJ1-2
V: TRBV7-2
D: .
size: few
DNA: TGTGCCAGCAGCTCGGCCATGAGCTATGGCTACACCTTC
CDR3: CASSSAMSYGYTF

J: TRBJ1-4
V: TRBV11-3
D: .
size: .
DNA: TGTGCCAGCAGCTTAGACGGTATACCTAATGAAAAACTGTTTTTT
CDR3: CASSLDGIPNEKLFF

J: TRBJ2-5
V: TRBV7-3
D: .
size: .
DNA: TGTGCCAGCAGCCCCACAGGTTGGGAGACCCAGTACTTC
CDR3: CASSPTGWETQYF

J: TRBJ2-1
V: TRBV9
D: TRBD1
size: few
DNA: TGTGCCAGCAGCTCTCAGGACAGGGTCGTAAATGAGCAGTTCTTC
CDR3: CASSSQDRVVNEQFF

J: TRBJ2-5
V: TRBV19
D: .
size: .
DNA: TGTGCCAGTAGAGCAGGGAGCGAGACCCAGTACTTC
CDR3: CASRAGSETQYF

J: TRBJ2-1
V: TRBV14
D: TRBD2
size: .
DNA: TGTGCCAGCAGCCAAGTGAAAACTAGCGGGATTGTATACAATGAGCAGTTCTTC
CDR3: CASSQVKTSGIVYNEQFF

J: TRBJ2-5
V: TRBV7-9
D: .
size: few
DNA: TGTGCCAGACTCCCTTTCAACCAGCTTAGAAGGGGGGGCGAGACCCAGTACTTC
CDR3: CARLPFNQLRRGGETQYF

J: TRBJ2-1
V: TRBV4-2
D: TRBD1
size: .
DNA: TGTGCCAGCAGCCTGGGAACCGGGACAGGGGGCTCGGGTGAGCAGTTCTTC
CDR3: CASSLGTGTGGSGEQFF

J: TRBJ1-2
V: TRBV15
D: TRBD1
size: few
DNA: TGTGCCACCAGCAGAGGGGACAGGGGATGGAGGGGCTATGGCTACACCTTC
CDR3: CATSRGDRGWRGYGYTF

J: TRBJ1-2
V: TRBV15
D: .
size: .
DNA: TGTGCCACCAGCAACTCCTTGGGGGACTTCTATGGCTACACCTTC
CDR3: CATSNSLGDFYGYTF

J: TRBJ2-1
V: TRBV7-2
D: TRBD1
size: .
DNA: TGTGCCAGCAGCTTAAGTCCGGGACAGACCAACAATGAGCAGTTCTTC
CDR3: CASSLSPGQTNNEQFF

J: TRBJ2-3
V: TRBV6-5
D: TRBD2
size: few
DNA: TGTGCCAGCAGCTTAGCGGGATGGGGAGAAGATACGCAGTATTTT
CDR3: CASSLAGWGEDTQYF

J: TRBJ2-3
V: TRBV11-3
D: TRBD2
size: many
DNA: TGTGCCAGCAGCCCACTAAGGACTAGCGGGAGGGCGTGGGATACGCAGTATTTT
CDR3: CASSPLRTSGRAWDTQYF

J: TRBJ2-1
V: TRBV19
D: .
size: medium-sized
DNA: TGTGCCAGTAGTGGCTTAACCCTTGAGCAGTTCTTC
CDR3: CASSGLTLEQFF

J: TRBJ1-5
V: TRBV6-1
D: .
size: .
DNA: TGTGCCAGCAGTACCCCCGGGGGGTCCCCCAATCAGCCCCAGCATTTT
CDR3: CASSTPGGSPNQPQHF

J: TRBJ2-2
V: TRBV6-5
D: .
size: many
DNA: TGTGCCAGCAGTTACTCGACTGGAGCCGGGGAGCTGTTTTTT
CDR3: CASSYSTGAGELFF

J: TRBJ2-7
V: TRBV20-1
D: TRBD2
size: .
DNA: TGCAGTGCTAGCCCTCTAGCGGGAGGTCCCTACGAGCAGTACTTC
CDR3: CSASPLAGGPYEQYF